Here is one T cell receptor (beta chain) with its context. Its target is not known. In germline, CDR1 is SEHNR, CDR2 FQNEAQ (reference sequence). This CDR3 contains 16 residues. A sample-barcoded 5' primer and a J-beta primer mix were used in a second PCR of roughly 7 to 11 cycles. TCRdb re-analysed the 5' RACE reads in MiXCR, keeping a single row per CDR3 protein. Among roughly 830,000 distinct CDR3 sequences listed, 60% to 80% were seen once. This record comes from a study of blood T cells in healthy people across ages. Notes on the study in general: Possibly, changes in expanded clonotypes were confounded because donor CMV status was unknown. Naive and antigen-experienced cells could not be conclusively compared, given unsorted PBMCs.

Sample: blood. The gene calls are TRBV7-9 and TRBJ2-7; D gene uncertain. The end of the DNA is better explained by TRBJ2-5, so the J call may be wrong. This TCR was sampled from a man aged 30-40 years in good health. The DNA of the CDR3 is TGTGCCAGCAGCGATCCCCTAGACACGGTACAAGAGACCCAGTACTTC. Translated: CASSDPLDTVQETQYF.